The 25 T cell receptor beta chains below were found in one sample sequenced in a study of Graves' ophthalmopathy and Graves' hyperthyroidism. Amplification of the TCR beta CDR3 regions used RNA transcripts (as template). RT-PCR in the first round used HTBI primers; a second-round multiplex PCR followed. TCRdb reprocessed the multiplex PCR reads via MiXCR and lists one record per CDR3 protein. The data contain approximately 410,000 distinct CDR3 sequences, 15% of them singletons. Material for sequencing was peripheral blood. These receptors were collected from a woman aged 18-29 years with stable Graves' hyperthyroidism.

This clonotype has at least ten counts. V is TRBV14 and J is TRBJ1-1; possibly TRBD1 for D (6 bases). V lost 1 base and J lost 0, with 15 bases in between. The length of the CDR3 is 17 residues. Germline CDR1 and CDR2: SGHDN and FVKESK. The CDR3 reads CASSQVGGRPMNTEAFF. CDR3 nucleotides: TGTGCCAGCAGCCAAGTTGGGGGCAGACCCATGAACACTGAAGCTTTCTTT.

In this sample, this clonotype turned up many times. This sequence joins TRBV27 and TRBJ2-7, with D perhaps matching TRBD2 (6 bases). The length of the CDR3 is 14 residues. Germline assignment: CDR1 MNHEY and CDR2 SMNVEV (reference sequence). Trimming left V 4 bases short and J 2 bases short, with 12 bases between. CDR3 amino acids: CASSSGVRAYEQYF. For the CDR3, the DNA is TGTGCCAGCAGTTCGGGAGTTCGGGCCTACGAGCAGTACTTC.

This clonotype was recorded at least ten times. V is TRBV7-8 and J is TRBJ1-3; possibly TRBD1 for D (5 bases). Germline lookup yields CDR1 SGHVS and CDR2 FQNEAQ. This CDR3 has 16 amino acids. Trimming took off 3 bases at V and 0 bases at J, with 12 bases between the two ends. CDR3 DNA sequence: TGTGCCAGCAGCTTTTTAGGGGCCAGCTCTGGAAACACCATATATTTT. Protein: CASSFLGASSGNTIYF. Using reference TRBV7-8 and TRBJ1-3 for the parts outside the CDR3, the full variable domain is GAGVSQSPRYKVAKRGQDVALRCDPISGHVSLFWYQQALGQGPEFLTYFQNEAQLDKSGLPSDRFFAERPEGSVSTLKIQRTQQEDSAVYLCASSFLGASSGNTIYFGEGSWLTVV.

This clonotype was detected ten times or more. The chain has TRBV6-1 and TRBJ2-2; TRBD1 matches 7 bases. With 6 bases clipped from V and 6 bases from J, the junction kept 7 bases outside the gene matches. The CDR3 loop spans 14 amino acids. Germline V CDR1 and CDR2: MNHNS, SASEGT. The CDR3 DNA sequence: TGTGCCAGCAGACAGGGGTTGTGGGCCGGGGAGCTGTTTTTT. Protein: CASRQGLWAGELFF.

This clonotype has ten or more counts. The rearrangement links TRBV6-2 or TRBV6-3 to TRBJ1-1; a possible D gene is TRBD1 (5 bases). CDR3 length: 15 residues. With 9 bases removed from V and 1 base from J, the gap between germline ends came to 18 bases. From germline, CDR1 is MNHEY and CDR2 SVGEGT. Written as DNA, the CDR3 is TGTGCCAGTTGGACGGGACGGAGAACGAACACTGAAGCTTTCTTT. This sequence encodes CASWTGRRTNTEAFF.

The V gene is TRBV12-3 or TRBV12-4, the J gene TRBJ2-7, with D perhaps TRBD2 (6 bases). Trimming removed 7 bases at V and 3 bases at J, with 13 bases between. The CDR3 has 13 amino acids. The CDR3 nucleotides read TGTGCCAGCATGTCGGGAGCCCACTACGAGCAGTACTTC. It is translated as CASMSGAHYEQYF.

There are many counts of this clonotype. The chain joins TRBV10-1 to TRBJ1-6; perhaps TRBD1 as D (6 bases). V lost 3 bases, J lost 11 bases, and 8 bases lay in between. The CDR3 is 12 amino acids. From germline, CDR1 is WNHNN and CDR2 SYGVQD (reference sequence). For the CDR3, the DNA is TGCGCCAGCAGTGATCAGGGGACACCCCTCCACTTT. Amino acids: CASSDQGTPLHF.

The table lists this clonotype with many counts. V and J are TRBV6-5 and TRBJ2-7, with D possibly TRBD1 on 6 matching bases. Germline-derived CDR1 and CDR2 are MNHEY and SVGAGI. Trimming removed 5 bases at V and 0 bases at J, with 14 bases between. This CDR3 has 15 residues. CDR3 protein: CASSRPRRGSYEQYF. In DNA, the CDR3 is TGTGCCAGCAGTCGCCCCCGCAGGGGCTCCTACGAGCAGTACTTC.

This clonotype was picked up many times. The rearrangement links TRBV20-1 to TRBJ2-7, with a tentative D call TRBD2 (7 bases). Germline V gene data show CDR1 as DFQATT and CDR2 as SNEGSKA (reference sequence). V was shortened by 3 bases and J by 2 bases, with 14 bases between the two germline ends. This CDR3 is built from 14 residues. CDR3 residues: CSASGRGPAYEQYF. CDR3 sequence (DNA): TGCAGTGCTAGCGGGCGGGGGCCAGCCTACGAGCAGTACTTC.

The CDR3 coding sequence is TGTGCCAGCAGCCCGGGCCCCGGGACAGCGGCCTACGAGCAGTACTTC. As protein: CASSPGPGTAAYEQYF. The chain links TRBV3-1 to TRBJ2-7, with 7 nucleotides matching TRBD1. Looked up from germline, CDR1 is LGHDT and CDR2 is YNNKEL (reference sequence). This CDR3 is 16 amino acids long. With 4 bases clipped from V and 2 bases from J, the junction kept 11 bases outside the gene matches.

This sequence joins TRBV5-1 and TRBJ2-2; the D is unclear. CDR1 and CDR2 from the germline V gene are SGHRS and YFSETQ. Trimming took 2 bases from V and 3 from J, leaving 14 bases between them. This CDR3 region has 16 residues. The CDR3 nucleotides are TGCGCCAGCAGCTTACGGGCGGTACCGGACACCGGGGAGCTGTTTTTT. This encodes CASSLRAVPDTGELFF. The full variable domain, in which reference TRBV5-1 and TRBJ2-2 provide the parts outside the CDR3, is KAGVTQTPRYLIKTRGQQVTLSCSPISGHRSVSWYQQTPGQGLQFLFEYFSETQRNKGNFPGRFSGRQFSNSRSEMNVSTLELGDSALYLCASSLRAVPDTGELFFGEGSRLTVL.

This clonotype was seen many times. CDR3: CASSLEGQGPYGYTF. For the CDR3, the DNA is TGCGCCAGCAGCTTGGAGGGACAGGGCCCATATGGCTACACCTTC. This rearrangement joins TRBV5-1 to TRBJ1-2; 9 bases match TRBD1. The CDR3 spans 15 residues. Looked up from germline, CDR1 is SGHRS and CDR2 is YFSETQ. Trimming removed 0 bases from V and 5 bases from J; junction bases left unmatched: 5.

Ten or more counts support this clonotype. The chain links TRBV14 to TRBJ2-7; TRBD1 or TRBD2 may be the D gene (5 bases each). With 4 bases removed from V and 2 bases from J, the gap between germline ends came to 15 bases. Germline loops: CDR1 SGHDN, CDR2 FVKESK. CDR3 length equals 15 residues. The DNA for the CDR3 is TGTGCCAGCAGCCTTGCCAGGGACGGACCCTACGAGCAGTACTTC. Its translation is CASSLARDGPYEQYF. Filled out from reference TRBV14 and TRBJ2-7, the complete variable domain reads EAGVTQFPSHSVIEKGQTVTLRCDPISGHDNLYWYRRVMGKEIKFLLHFVKESKQDESGMPNNRFLAERTGGTYSTLKVQPAELEDSGVYFCASSLARDGPYEQYFGPGTRLTVT.

This clonotype was recorded at least ten times. The chain couples TRBV2 to TRBJ2-7; 7 positions match TRBD2. CDR1 and CDR2 from the germline V gene are SNHLY and FYNNEI. CDR3 length: 11 residues. Trimming removed 6 bases from V and 7 bases from J; junction bases left unmatched: 3. In DNA form, the CDR3 reads TGTGCCAGCAGAGCGGGGCGGGAGCAGTACTTC. As protein: CASRAGREQYF.

The chain links TRBV20-1 to TRBJ1-2, with 12 bases aligning to TRBD1. Germline CDR1 reads DFQATT; CDR2 reads SNEGSKA (reference sequence). CDR3 size: 16 residues. The V segment lost 3 bases and the J segment 8 bases; nucleotides outside the gene matches: 13. For the CDR3, the DNA is TGCAGTGCTAGTGTGGGACAGGGGGCCCCCCGGGGGGGCTACACCTTC. The encoded protein is CSASVGQGAPRGGYTF.

This clonotype was observed at least ten times. V and J are TRBV28 and TRBJ1-6; D is perhaps TRBD1 (5 bases). The CDR3 covers 16 residues. Between the trimmed V and J ends, which lost 8 bases and 0 bases, there was a span of 14 bases. In germline, CDR1 is MDHEN, CDR2 SYDVKM. The CDR3 nucleotides read TGTGCCAGCCTCCCGGGGGGATCCTCCTATAATTCACCCCTCCACTTT. This translates into CASLPGGSSYNSPLHF.

This clonotype came up many times. The V gene is TRBV29-1, the J gene TRBJ1-1; D remains unclear. Germline CDR1 reads SQVTM; CDR2 reads ANQGSEA. With 4 bases removed from V and 1 base from J, the gap between germline ends came to 13 bases. The CDR3 spans 14 residues. CDR3 bases: TGCAGCGTTGCTAGGGCCTCCGAGAACACTGAAGCTTTCTTT. Its protein is CSVARASENTEAFF.

This clonotype was found many times. DNA of the CDR3: TGTGCCATCAGTGAAAGGCCGGGACAGGTCGCTGAAGCTTTCTTT. This sequence encodes CAISERPGQVAEAFF. The chain is built from TRBV10-3 and TRBJ1-1; the match to TRBD1 covers 8 bases. Germline values: CDR1 ENHRY, CDR2 SYGVKD. The CDR3 extends over 15 amino acids. The V and J ends lost 3 bases and 6 bases, in that order; junction bases with no gene match: 9.

This clonotype has a count of ten or more. The V gene is TRBV7-6, the J gene TRBJ2-3; D ambiguous. Per germline, CDR1 SGHVS and CDR2 FNYEAQ. The ends were cut back, 5 bases at V and 2 bases at J, with 8 bases in the middle. This CDR3 comprises 13 residues. CDR3 amino acids: CASSPTITDTQYF. In DNA form, the CDR3 reads TGTGCCAGCAGCCCTACAATCACAGATACGCAGTATTTT.

This clonotype was seen once. The J gene is TRBJ1-1, the V gene TRBV5-1; maybe TRBD1 (5 bases). The germline V and J ends were trimmed by 5 bases and 5 bases, with 19 bases remaining between them. This CDR3 is built from 15 residues. The germline V gene encodes CDR1 SGHRS and CDR2 YFSETQ. CDR3 DNA: TGCGCCAGCAGACCCCCTGGGGGACTTGTTACTGAAGCTTTCTTT. Amino acid sequence: CASRPPGGLVTEAFF.

A few counts support this clonotype. Being one base from a much bigger clone, this may be a read error. The rearrangement joins TRBV6-2 or TRBV6-3 to TRBJ2-5; D might be TRBD1 or TRBD2, each matching 5 bases. This CDR3 contains 15 residues. Trimming shortened V by 10 bases and J by 3 bases, and 21 bases separated the two germline ends. Germline V CDR1 and CDR2: MNHEY, SVGEGT. Here the CDR3 reads CANRTQWGIEETQYF. CDR3 nucleotide sequence: TGTGCCAACAGAACCCAGTGGGGGATAGAAGAGACCCAGTACTTC.

This clonotype showed up many times. J is TRBJ2-5 and V is TRBV6-1; no reliable D call. The CDR3 extends over 14 amino acids. Germline V gene data show CDR1 as MNHNS and CDR2 as SASEGT. The germline V and J ends were trimmed by 3 bases and 4 bases, with 12 bases remaining between them. CDR3 in amino acids: CASSEAAGGETQYF. CDR3 sequence (DNA): TGTGCCAGCAGTGAGGCGGCAGGTGGAGAGACCCAGTACTTC.

This clonotype was recorded at least ten times. The chain has TRBV11-3 and TRBJ1-2, with D perhaps TRBD1 (5 bases). Germline V CDR1 and CDR2: SGHNT, YENEEA. V was shortened by 6 bases and J by 5 bases, with 13 bases between the two germline ends. CDR3 length: 13 residues. The CDR3 reads CASRVGGAYGYTF. The DNA for the CDR3 is TGTGCCAGCAGGGTGGGGGGAGCTTATGGCTACACCTTC.

This clonotype was recorded at least ten times. V gene TRBV7-9 combines with J gene TRBJ1-2; D is uncertain. Germline V gives CDR1 SEHNR, CDR2 FQNEAQ (reference sequence). The CDR3 is made up of 12 amino acids. V dropped 8 bases and J dropped 6 bases, with 13 bases sitting between them. As DNA, the CDR3 is TGTGCCAGCGGCTCTTCCGGGGATGGCTACACCTTC. Residues: CASGSSGDGYTF.

This clonotype was counted many times. This chain links TRBV29-1 with TRBJ1-2; maybe TRBD1 (5 bases). Trimming took 6 bases from V and 6 from J, leaving 14 bases between them. The CDR3 is 12 residues long. Germline V CDR1 and CDR2: SQVTM, ANQGSEA. This chain's CDR3 is CSVGGGLDGYTF. The DNA for the CDR3 is TGCAGCGTGGGGGGGGGTTTAGATGGCTACACCTTC. Full variable domain (outside the CDR3, taken from reference TRBV29-1 and TRBJ1-2): SAVISQKPSRDICQRGTSLTIQCQVDSQVTMMFWYRQQPGQSLTLIATANQGSEATYESGFVIDKFPISRPNLTFSTLTVSNMSPEDSSIYLCSVGGGLDGYTFGSGTRLTVV.